This T cell receptor beta chain was identified during a study of graft-versus-host responses after intestinal transplantation. Overall study: Multivisceral, liver-intestinal, or isolated intestinal grafts were transplanted into recipients. Anti-thymocyte globulin induction preceded 2 to 4 years of tacrolimus and steroid maintenance in all recipients.

With regard to this clone: The antigen remains unidentified. At one boundary the junction diverges from the germline segment, which might be a read error.

The study, taken as a whole, reports: In recipient marrow, GvH clones were found, and some appeared first in ileum or blood. High graft-versus-host to host-versus-graft clonal ratios were found in allografts of patients who had graft-donor T cell macrochimerism.

Tissue processing of the graft released intraepithelial and lamina propria lymphocytes from it. Sequenced by immunoSEQ multiplex PCR; TCRdb stores in-frame clones only, minus some. The sample carries fewer than 20,000 clones, under 85% recorded once. The sample in question was ileum tissue, obtained roughly 490 days after intestinal transplant. This clonotype was obtained from a human patient who received an intestinal transplant, so some T cells may come from the graft donor.

DNA for the CDR3: TGTGCTAGCAGCTTCACAGGGGACAGCGGGGAGCTGTTTTTT. Translating it yields CASSFTGDSGELFF. This chain uses TRBV7-7 with TRBJ2-2, with 7 bases that match TRBD1. The V gene's germline CDR1 is SSHAT and CDR2 FNYEAQ (reference sequence). The CDR3 contains 14 residues.